These 23 T cell receptor beta chains came from one sample sequenced in a study of PD-1 blockade in classical Hodgkin lymphoma. Measured with immunoSEQ multiplex PCR; TCRdb has only the in-frame clones, and not every one. The sample yields about 27,000 clones, around 84% seen once. Relapse was seen in all patients after autologous stem cell transplantation, and brentuximab vedotin exposure was variable. The material was peripheral blood mononuclear cells (PBMCs), obtained before the second cycle of nivolumab. These receptors were taken from a human donor with classical Hodgkin lymphoma.

The V gene is TRBV6-6, the J gene TRBJ2-5, with TRBD1 matching over 7 bases. This CDR3 region has 14 residues. Germline V gene data show CDR1 as MNHNY and CDR2 as SVGAGI (reference sequence). The J segment lost 3 bases and the V segment lost 2 bases, leaving 3 bases of the junction unmatched. The chain's CDR3 is CASSYPGQEETQYF. CDR3 nucleotides: TGTGCCAGCAGTTACCCCGGACAGGAAGAGACCCAGTACTTC.

V gene TRBV7-2 combines with J gene TRBJ2-5; the match to TRBD2 covers 11 bases. V lost 5 bases to trimming and J lost 3 bases; unmatched junction nucleotides: 11. From germline, CDR1 is SGHTA and CDR2 FQGNSA. The CDR3 covers 17 residues. CDR3 coding DNA: TGTGCCAGCAGCCCCCCGGGGCTAGCGGGGGGCAAAGAGACCCAGTACTTC. It encodes CASSPPGLAGGKETQYF.

The genes are TRBV7-6 and TRBJ2-2; D gene unclear. Germline lookup yields CDR1 SGHVS and CDR2 FNYEAQ. V was pared by 5 bases and J by 1 base, with 11 bases between. The CDR3 contains 15 residues. The DNA for the CDR3 is TGTGCCAGCAGCCGCCCTTCCGAGAACACCGGGGAGCTGTTTTTT. This encodes CASSRPSENTGELFF.

The chain is built from TRBV7-6 and TRBJ1-2; 9 positions match TRBD1. The V and J ends lost 4 bases and 6 bases, in that order; junction bases with no gene match: 6. Germline V gene lookup returns CDR1 SGHVS and CDR2 FNYEAQ. The CDR3 loop spans 14 amino acids. CDR3 in DNA: TGTGCCAGCAGCTCAGGGACAGGGTATCATGGCTACACCTTC. Translating gives CASSSGTGYHGYTF. The whole variable domain, filled in from reference TRBV7-6 and TRBJ1-2, reads GAGVSQSPRYKVTKRGQDVALRCDPISGHVSLYWYRQALGQGPEFLTYFNYEAQQDKSGLPNDRFSAERPEGSISTLTIQRTEQRDSAMYRCASSSGTGYHGYTFGSGTRLTVV.

The chain combines TRBV6-6 with TRBJ2-5; the D is unclear. In germline, CDR1 is MNHNY, CDR2 SVGAGI (reference sequence). The CDR3 extends over 11 amino acids. V was clipped by 6 bases and J by 5 bases, with 7 bases between them. This chain's CDR3 is CASSQQETQYF. The CDR3 nucleotides are TGTGCCAGCAGCCAACAGGAGACCCAGTACTTC.

The chain carries TRBV6-5 and TRBJ1-2; 8 bases line up with TRBD1. This CDR3 is 12 amino acids long. The ends lost 6 bases at V and 5 bases at J; junction bases unmatched: 2. Germline CDR1 is MNHEY and CDR2 is SVGAGI. The CDR3 protein is CASSRQGYGYTF. The CDR3 DNA reads TGTGCCAGCAGCAGACAGGGGTATGGCTACACCTTC.

The rearrangement uses TRBV6-5 and TRBJ2-2, with TRBD2 matching over 10 bases. V was pared by 4 bases and J by 5 bases, with 7 bases of the junction left unmatched. The CDR3 runs 16 residues. The germline CDR1 and CDR2 sequences are MNHEY and SVGAGI. CDR3 in DNA: TGTGCCAGCAGTTCGCTCCCAGCGGGGGGGACCGGGGAGCTGTTTTTT. It codes for CASSSLPAGGTGELFF.

The CDR3 is CASSIEGDKNTEAFF. DNA for the CDR3: TGTGCCAGTAGTATTGAAGGAGACAAAAACACTGAAGCTTTCTTT. The chain combines TRBV19 with TRBJ1-1; D remains ambiguous. The CDR3 extends over 15 amino acids. Trimming shortened V by 3 bases and J by 2 bases, and 13 bases separated the two germline ends. Germline V CDR1 and CDR2: LNHDA, SQIVND (reference sequence).

This rearrangement joins TRBV7-9 to TRBJ2-7, with D tentatively TRBD1 (6 bases). This CDR3 contains 14 residues. Looked up from germline, CDR1 is SEHNR and CDR2 is FQNEAQ (reference sequence). The V end was cut by 2 bases, the J end by 2 bases, with 10 bases between. In DNA, the CDR3 is TGTGCCAGCAGCTTATCGACAGGTCCCTACGAGCAGTACTTC. This translates into CASSLSTGPYEQYF. Variable domain in full (rest from reference TRBV7-9 and TRBJ2-7): DTGVSQNPRHKITKRGQNVTFRCDPISEHNRLYWYRQTLGQGPEFLTYFQNEAQLEKSRLLSDRFSAERPKGSFSTLEIQRTEQGDSAMYLCASSLSTGPYEQYFGPGTRLTVT.

The sample holds one count of this clone. This sequence joins TRBV2 and TRBJ2-7; D not certain. This CDR3 comprises 11 residues. The germline CDR1 and CDR2 sequences are SNHLY and FYNNEI. V lost 4 bases and J lost 6, with 7 bases in between. CDR3 DNA sequence: TGTGCCAGCAGTGGGTCTCGCGAGCAGTACTTC. Translated: CASSGSREQYF.

The V and J genes are TRBV4-2 and TRBJ2-3; TRBD2 aligns across 12 bases. CDR1 LGHNA and CDR2 YNFKEQ come from the germline V gene. The CDR3 has 14 residues. CDR3 bases: TGTGGACTAGCGGGGGACGGCGGCGTGGCTACGCAGTATTTT. The encoded protein is CGLAGDGGVATQYF.

This sequence joins TRBV28 and TRBJ2-1; either TRBD1 or TRBD2 may supply D (5 bases each). Trimming stripped 6 bases from V and 2 bases from J, with 11 bases between. Per the germline V gene, CDR1 is MDHEN and CDR2 is SYDVKM. The CDR3 consists of 14 residues. The CDR3 loop is CASRAGTTYNEQFF. The CDR3 coding sequence is TGTGCCAGCAGAGCCGGGACGACCTACAATGAGCAGTTCTTC.

The chain uses TRBV7-8 and TRBJ2-7; 7 nucleotides match TRBD1. CDR3 length: 15 residues. Per the germline V gene, CDR1 is SGHVS and CDR2 is FQNEAQ. J gave up 4 bases and V 5 bases, and 11 bases lay outside the gene matches. The CDR3 reads CASSRRDRDPYEQYF. DNA for the CDR3: TGTGCCAGCAGCCGCCGGGACAGAGACCCATACGAGCAGTACTTC.

This clone has a single count. The rearrangement uses TRBV4-3 and TRBJ1-2; D is unclear. CDR1 LGHNA and CDR2 YSLEER come from the germline V gene. This CDR3 is 13 amino acids long. V lost 0 bases and J lost 8, with 10 bases in between. The chain's CDR3 is CASSQDAKGGYTF. CDR3 in DNA: TGCGCCAGCAGCCAAGATGCGAAAGGGGGCTACACCTTC.

The J gene is TRBJ1-2, the V gene TRBV27; 7 positions agree with TRBD1. Per germline, CDR1 MNHEY and CDR2 SMNVEV (reference sequence). Losses at the gene ends were 6 bases for V and 4 bases for J; bases not matched to a gene: 14. The CDR3 is made up of 16 amino acids. CDR3 in amino acids: CASSRDTGAGSYGYTF. CDR3 coding DNA: TGTGCCAGCAGCCGGGATACAGGGGCCGGGAGCTATGGCTACACCTTC.

The chain couples TRBV19 to TRBJ1-5; 9 bases map to TRBD1. Germline trimming cut 4 bases from V and 4 bases from J; bases unmatched to any gene: 17. CDR3 length equals 19 residues. Germline V CDR1 and CDR2: LNHDA, SQIVND (reference sequence). The CDR3 nucleotides are TGTGCCAGTAGTACTGGGCGAGGAGCGGGACAGGGCAGGAATCAGCCCCAGCATTTT. Translated, it gives CASSTGRGAGQGRNQPQHF.

The chain has TRBV10-3 and TRBJ2-3; either TRBD1 or TRBD2 may supply D (5 bases each). V shed 0 bases and J shed 6 bases, with 19 bases lying between them. Germline values: CDR1 ENHRY, CDR2 SYGVKD. CDR3 size: 17 residues. This CDR3 is CAISESRGGPGADTQYF. The CDR3, as DNA: TGTGCCATCAGTGAGTCTCGGGGCGGGCCAGGAGCCGATACGCAGTATTTT.

The chain links TRBV28 to TRBJ2-1; 9 bases are a match to TRBD2. The V segment lost 5 bases and the J segment 6 bases; nucleotides outside the gene matches: 14. Germline assignment: CDR1 MDHEN and CDR2 SYDVKM. There are 17 residues in the CDR3. Here the CDR3 DNA reads TGTGCCAGCAGTCCCCGAAGTTTAGCGGGGGAACTCAATGAGCAGTTCTTC. It yields the protein CASSPRSLAGELNEQFF.

V usage is TRBV9 and J usage is TRBJ2-3; 8 nucleotides agree with TRBD1. With 0 bases clipped from V and 6 bases from J, the junction kept 6 bases outside the gene matches. Germline V lookup: CDR1 SGDLS, CDR2 YYNGEE. This CDR3 is 15 amino acids long. The DNA for the CDR3 is TGTGCCAGCAGCGTAGCCCAGGGGGCGTTGGATACGCAGTATTTT. This translates into CASSVAQGALDTQYF.

V gene TRBV19 combines with J gene TRBJ1-1; a weak D match, TRBD1 (5 bases). Trimming cost V 2 bases and J 0 bases, with 10 bases left between them. The germline V gene encodes CDR1 LNHDA and CDR2 SQIVND (reference sequence). This CDR3 contains 15 residues. The CDR3 spells CASSIPGPVNTEAFF. Written as DNA, the CDR3 is TGTGCCAGTAGTATACCGGGACCGGTGAACACTGAAGCTTTCTTT.

About this clone itself: One end of the junction varies from germline; a read error may be responsible. The genes are TRBV7-9 and TRBJ2-1; 8 bases map to TRBD2. The CDR3 length is 16 residues. Germline values: CDR1 SEHNR, CDR2 FQNEAQ (reference sequence). The CDR3 here is CASSPGGTRVYNEQFF. The CDR3 bases are TGCGCCAGCAGCCCGGGCGGGACTAGGGTCTACAATGAGCAGTTCTTC.

This clone appeared a single time. One end of the junction varies from germline; a read error may be responsible. The same CDR3 can be traced to other DNA sequences in this sample. The chain joins TRBV2 to TRBJ2-7; 7 bases are shared with TRBD1. Per germline, CDR1 SNHLY and CDR2 FYNNEI. The CDR3 contains 14 residues. The CDR3 coding sequence is TGTGCCAGCAGCCCAGACAGGGTATTTGGCGAGCAGTATTTC. It specifies CASSPDRVFGEQYF.

This chain uses TRBV7-9 with TRBJ2-2; possible D gene TRBD1, 5 bases. This CDR3 region has 12 residues. Trimming took off 0 bases at V and 13 bases at J, with 9 bases between the two ends. Germline CDR1 SEHNR, CDR2 FQNEAQ (reference sequence). The CDR3 sequence: CASSLAGARLFF. The CDR3 bases are TGTGCCAGCAGCTTAGCTGGGGCTCGGCTGTTTTTT.